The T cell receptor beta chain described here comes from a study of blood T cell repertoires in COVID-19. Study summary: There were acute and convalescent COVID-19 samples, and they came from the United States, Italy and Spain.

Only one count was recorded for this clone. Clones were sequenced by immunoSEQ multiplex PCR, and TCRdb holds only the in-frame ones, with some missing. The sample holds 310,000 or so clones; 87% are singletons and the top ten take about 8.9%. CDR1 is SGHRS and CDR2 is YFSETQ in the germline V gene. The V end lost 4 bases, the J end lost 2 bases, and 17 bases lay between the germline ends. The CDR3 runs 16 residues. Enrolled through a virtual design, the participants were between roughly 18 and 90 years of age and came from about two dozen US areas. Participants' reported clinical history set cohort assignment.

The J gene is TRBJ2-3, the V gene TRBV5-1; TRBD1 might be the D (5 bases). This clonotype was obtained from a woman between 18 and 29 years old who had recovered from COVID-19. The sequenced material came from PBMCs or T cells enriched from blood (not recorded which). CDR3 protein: CASSPKTRVFTDTQYF. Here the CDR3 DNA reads TGCGCCAGCAGCCCGAAAACCAGGGTTTTCACAGATACGCAGTATTTT.